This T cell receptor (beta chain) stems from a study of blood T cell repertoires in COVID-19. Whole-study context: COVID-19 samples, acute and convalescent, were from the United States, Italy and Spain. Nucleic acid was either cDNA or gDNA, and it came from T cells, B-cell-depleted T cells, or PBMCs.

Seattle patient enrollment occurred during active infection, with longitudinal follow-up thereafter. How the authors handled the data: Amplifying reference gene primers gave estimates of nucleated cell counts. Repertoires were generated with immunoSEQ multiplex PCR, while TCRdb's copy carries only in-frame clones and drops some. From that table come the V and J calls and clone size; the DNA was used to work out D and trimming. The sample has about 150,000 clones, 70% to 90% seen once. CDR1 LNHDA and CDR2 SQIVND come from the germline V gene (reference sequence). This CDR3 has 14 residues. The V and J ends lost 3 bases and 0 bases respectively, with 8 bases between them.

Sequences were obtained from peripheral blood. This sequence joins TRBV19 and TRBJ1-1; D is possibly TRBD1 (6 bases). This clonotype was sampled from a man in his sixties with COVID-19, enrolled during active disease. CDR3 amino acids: CASSIRQVNTEAFF. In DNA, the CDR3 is TGTGCCAGTAGTATCAGACAGGTGAACACTGAAGCTTTCTTT.